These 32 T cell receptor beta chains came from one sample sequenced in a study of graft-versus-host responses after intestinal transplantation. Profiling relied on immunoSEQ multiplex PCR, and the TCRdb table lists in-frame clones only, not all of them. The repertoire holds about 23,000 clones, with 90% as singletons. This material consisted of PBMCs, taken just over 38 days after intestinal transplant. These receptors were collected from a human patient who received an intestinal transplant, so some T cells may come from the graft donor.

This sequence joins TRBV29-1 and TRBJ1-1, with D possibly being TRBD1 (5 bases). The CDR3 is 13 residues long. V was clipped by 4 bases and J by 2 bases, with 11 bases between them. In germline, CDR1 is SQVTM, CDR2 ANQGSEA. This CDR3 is CSVVYGTNTEAFF. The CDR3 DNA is TGCAGCGTTGTTTACGGGACCAACACTGAAGCTTTCTTT.

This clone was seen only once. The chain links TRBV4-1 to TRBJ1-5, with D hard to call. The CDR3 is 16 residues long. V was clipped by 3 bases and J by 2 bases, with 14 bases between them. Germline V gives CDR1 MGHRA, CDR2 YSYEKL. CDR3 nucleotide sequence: TGCGCCAGCAGCCATTTTCGGGTGATTGGCAATCAGCCCCAGCATTTT. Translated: CASSHFRVIGNQPQHF.

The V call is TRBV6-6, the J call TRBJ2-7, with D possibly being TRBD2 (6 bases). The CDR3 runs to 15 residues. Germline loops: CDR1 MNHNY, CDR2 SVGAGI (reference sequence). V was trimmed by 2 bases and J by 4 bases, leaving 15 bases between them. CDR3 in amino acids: CASSYTNAGTYEQYF. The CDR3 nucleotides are TGTGCCAGCAGTTACACGAATGCAGGGACTTACGAGCAGTACTTC.

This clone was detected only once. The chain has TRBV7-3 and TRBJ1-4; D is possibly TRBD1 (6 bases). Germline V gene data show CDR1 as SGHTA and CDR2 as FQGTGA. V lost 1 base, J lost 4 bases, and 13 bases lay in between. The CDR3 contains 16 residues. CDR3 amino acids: CASSLRDKKNNEKLFF. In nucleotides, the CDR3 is TGTGCCAGCAGCTTAAGGGACAAAAAAAATAATGAAAAACTGTTTTTT.

CDR3 bases: TGTGCCAGCAGCACTCAGCGGAATGAGCAGTTCTTC. It yields the protein CASSTQRNEQFF. V usage is TRBV28 and J usage is TRBJ2-1, with a tentative D call TRBD2 (5 bases). V lost 6 bases and J lost 7, with 10 bases in between. Germline loops: CDR1 MDHEN, CDR2 SYDVKM. CDR3 length equals 12 residues.

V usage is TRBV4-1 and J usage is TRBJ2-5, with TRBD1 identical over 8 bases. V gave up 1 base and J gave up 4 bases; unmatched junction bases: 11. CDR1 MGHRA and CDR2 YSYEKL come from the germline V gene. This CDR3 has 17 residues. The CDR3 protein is CASSQAWARGLGETQYF. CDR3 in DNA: TGCGCCAGCAGCCAAGCGTGGGCCAGGGGGCTTGGAGAGACCCAGTACTTC.

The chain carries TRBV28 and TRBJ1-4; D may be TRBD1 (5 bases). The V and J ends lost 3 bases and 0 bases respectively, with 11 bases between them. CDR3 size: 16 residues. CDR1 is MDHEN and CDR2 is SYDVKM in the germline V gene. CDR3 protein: CASSLYRGATNEKLFF. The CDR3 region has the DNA TGTGCCAGCAGTTTGTATCGGGGGGCAACTAATGAAAAACTGTTTTTT.

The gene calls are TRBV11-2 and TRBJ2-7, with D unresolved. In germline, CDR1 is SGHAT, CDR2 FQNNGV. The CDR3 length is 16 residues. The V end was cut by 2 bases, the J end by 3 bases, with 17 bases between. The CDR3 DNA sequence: TGTGCCAGCAGCTTAACCTCCTGGCAGCGACACTACGAGCAGTACTTC. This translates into CASSLTSWQRHYEQYF.

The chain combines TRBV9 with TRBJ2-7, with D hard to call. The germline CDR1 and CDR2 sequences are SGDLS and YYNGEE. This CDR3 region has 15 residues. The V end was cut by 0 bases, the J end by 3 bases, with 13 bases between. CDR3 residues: CASSVDGTDYYEQYF. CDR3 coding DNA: TGTGCCAGCAGCGTAGACGGCACGGATTACTACGAGCAGTACTTC.

The CDR3 DNA sequence: TGCGCCAGCAGCCAAGATTGGACCGATACGCAGTATTTT. This encodes CASSQDWTDTQYF. This chain connects TRBV4-1 to TRBJ2-3; D is ambiguous. Trimming removed 0 bases at V and 6 bases at J, with 7 bases between. Germline CDR1 reads MGHRA; CDR2 reads YSYEKL. CDR3 size: 13 residues.

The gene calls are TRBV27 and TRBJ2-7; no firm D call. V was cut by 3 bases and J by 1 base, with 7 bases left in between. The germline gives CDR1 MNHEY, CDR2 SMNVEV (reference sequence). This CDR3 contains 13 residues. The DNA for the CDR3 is TGTGCCAGCAGTTTCGGGCAGTCCTACGAGCAGTACTTC. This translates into CASSFGQSYEQYF.

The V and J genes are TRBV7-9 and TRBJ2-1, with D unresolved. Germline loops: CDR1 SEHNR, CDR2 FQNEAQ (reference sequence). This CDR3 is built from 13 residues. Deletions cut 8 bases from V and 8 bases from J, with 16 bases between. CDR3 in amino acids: CASPGVGWDEQFF. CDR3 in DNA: TGTGCCAGCCCCGGTGTCGGCTGGGATGAGCAGTTCTTC. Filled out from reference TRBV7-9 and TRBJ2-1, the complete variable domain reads DTGVSQNPRHKITKRGQNVTFRCDPISEHNRLYWYRQTLGQGPEFLTYFQNEAQLEKSRLLSDRFSAERPKGSFSTLEIQRTEQGDSAMYLCASPGVGWDEQFFGPGTRLTVL.

CDR3 DNA: TGTGCCAGCAGCCGTCAGGGCTACGAGCAGTACTTC. Translating gives CASSRQGYEQYF. The chain carries TRBV7-9 and TRBJ2-7; tentatively, D is TRBD1 (5 bases). The germline V gene encodes CDR1 SEHNR and CDR2 FQNEAQ (reference sequence). The V end lost 5 bases, the J end lost 3 bases, and 8 bases lay between the germline ends. The length of the CDR3 is 12 residues.

CDR3 coding DNA: TGTGCCAGTAGTATAGAGGGAGGGCCCTACAATGAGCAGTTCTTC. It codes for CASSIEGGPYNEQFF. The V call is TRBV19, the J call TRBJ2-1, with 7 bases that match TRBD2. The CDR3 contains 15 residues. The germline gives CDR1 LNHDA, CDR2 SQIVND (reference sequence). V was clipped by 0 bases and J by 2 bases; unmatched bases: 1. The full variable domain, in which reference TRBV19 and TRBJ2-1 provide the parts outside the CDR3, is DGGITQSPKYLFRKEGQNVTLSCEQNLNHDAMYWYRQDPGQGLRLIYYSQIVNDFQKGDIAEGYSVSREKKESFPLTVTSAQKNPTAFYLCASSIEGGPYNEQFFGPGTRLTVL.

The CDR3 DNA reads as TGCGCCAGCAGCCCCAGAGGCGGGAGGGCCCCTCACAATGAGCAGTTCTTC. Its translation: CASSPRGGRAPHNEQFF. The chain is built from TRBV5-1 and TRBJ2-1; 9 nucleotides agree with TRBD2. From germline, CDR1 is SGHRS and CDR2 YFSETQ. The CDR3 consists of 17 residues. J lost 5 bases, V lost 4 bases, and 13 bases had no gene match.

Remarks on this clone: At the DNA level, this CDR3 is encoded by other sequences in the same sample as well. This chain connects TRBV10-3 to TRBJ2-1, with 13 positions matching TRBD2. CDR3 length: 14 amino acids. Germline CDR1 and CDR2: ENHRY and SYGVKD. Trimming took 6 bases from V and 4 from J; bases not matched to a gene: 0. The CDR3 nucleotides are TGTGCCATCAGACTAGCGGGAGGGTACAATGAGCAGTTCTTC. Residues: CAIRLAGGYNEQFF.

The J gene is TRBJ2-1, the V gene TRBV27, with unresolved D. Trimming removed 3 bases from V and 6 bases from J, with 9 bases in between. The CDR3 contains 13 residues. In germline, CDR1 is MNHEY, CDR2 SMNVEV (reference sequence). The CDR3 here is CASSFYHLNEQFF. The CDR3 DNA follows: TGTGCCAGCAGTTTCTATCACCTCAATGAGCAGTTCTTC.

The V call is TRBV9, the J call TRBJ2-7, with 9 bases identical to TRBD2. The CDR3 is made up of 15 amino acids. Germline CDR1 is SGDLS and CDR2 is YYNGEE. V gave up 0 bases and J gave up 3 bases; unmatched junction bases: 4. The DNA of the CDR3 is TGTGCCAGCAGCGTAGGTCTAGCGGGGAGCTACGAGCAGTACTTC. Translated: CASSVGLAGSYEQYF. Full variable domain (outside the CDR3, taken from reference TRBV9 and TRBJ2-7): DSGVTQTPKHLITATGQRVTLRCSPRSGDLSVYWYQQSLDQGLQFLIQYYNGEERAKGNILERFSAQQFPDLHSELNLSSLELGDSALYFCASSVGLAGSYEQYFGPGTRLTVT.

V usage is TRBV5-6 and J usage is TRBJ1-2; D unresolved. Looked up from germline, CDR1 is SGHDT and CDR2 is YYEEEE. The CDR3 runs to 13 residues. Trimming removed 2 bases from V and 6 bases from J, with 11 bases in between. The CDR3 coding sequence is TGTGCCAGCAGCTTTCCGCTAAGCGATGGCTACACCTTC. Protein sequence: CASSFPLSDGYTF.

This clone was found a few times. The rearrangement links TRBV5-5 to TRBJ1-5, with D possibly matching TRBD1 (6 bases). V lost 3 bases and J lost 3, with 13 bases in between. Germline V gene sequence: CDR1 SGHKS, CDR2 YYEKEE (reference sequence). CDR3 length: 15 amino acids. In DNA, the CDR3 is TGTGCCAGCAGCTCCGTACAGGGTGTCAATCAGCCCCAGCATTTT. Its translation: CASSSVQGVNQPQHF.

CDR3 nucleotide sequence: TGTGCCAGCAGCTGGGAGGGGTACGAGCAGTACTTC. Translated, it gives CASSWEGYEQYF. The chain couples TRBV7-9 to TRBJ2-5; 7 positions agree with TRBD2. The J call may be wrong; the DNA end is better matched by TRBJ2-7. This CDR3 comprises 12 residues. CDR1 and CDR2 (germline): SEHNR, FQNEAQ (reference sequence).

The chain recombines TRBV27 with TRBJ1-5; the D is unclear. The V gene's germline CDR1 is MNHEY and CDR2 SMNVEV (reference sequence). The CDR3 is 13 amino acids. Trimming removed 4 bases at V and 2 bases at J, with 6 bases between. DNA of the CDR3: TGTGCCAGCAGTTCCTACGGCAATCAGCCCCAGCATTTT. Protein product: CASSSYGNQPQHF.

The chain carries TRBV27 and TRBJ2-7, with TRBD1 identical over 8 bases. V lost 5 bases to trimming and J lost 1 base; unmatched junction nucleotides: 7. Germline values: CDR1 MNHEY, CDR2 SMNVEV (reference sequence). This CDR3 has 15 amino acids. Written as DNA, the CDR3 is TGTGCCAGCAGTCCACAGGGGGAAAGATCCTACGAGCAGTACTTC. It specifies CASSPQGERSYEQYF.

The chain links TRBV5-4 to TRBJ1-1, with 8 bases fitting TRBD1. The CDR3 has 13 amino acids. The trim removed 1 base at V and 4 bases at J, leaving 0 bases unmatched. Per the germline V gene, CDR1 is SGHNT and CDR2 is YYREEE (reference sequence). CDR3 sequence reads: CASSLQGATEAFF. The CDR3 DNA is TGTGCCAGCAGCTTGCAGGGGGCCACTGAAGCTTTCTTT.

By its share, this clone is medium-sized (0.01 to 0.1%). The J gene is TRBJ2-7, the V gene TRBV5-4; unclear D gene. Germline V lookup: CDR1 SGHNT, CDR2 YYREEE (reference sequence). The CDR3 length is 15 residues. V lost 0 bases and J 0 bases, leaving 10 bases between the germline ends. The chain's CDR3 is CASSLGPVDSYEQYF. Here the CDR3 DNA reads TGTGCCAGCAGCTTGGGCCCCGTGGACTCCTACGAGCAGTACTTC.

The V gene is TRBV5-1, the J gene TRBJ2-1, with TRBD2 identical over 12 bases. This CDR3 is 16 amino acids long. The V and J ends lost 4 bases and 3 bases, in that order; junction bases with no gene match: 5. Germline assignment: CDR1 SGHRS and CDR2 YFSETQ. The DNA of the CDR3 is TGCGCCAGCAGCCCTAGCGGGAGGGCCGGCTACAATGAGCAGTTCTTC. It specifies CASSPSGRAGYNEQFF.

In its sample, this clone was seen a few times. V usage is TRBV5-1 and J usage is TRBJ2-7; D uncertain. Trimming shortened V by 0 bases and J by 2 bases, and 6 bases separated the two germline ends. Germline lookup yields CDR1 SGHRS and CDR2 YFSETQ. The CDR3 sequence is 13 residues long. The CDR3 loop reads CASSLDSPYEQYF. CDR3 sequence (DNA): TGCGCCAGCAGCTTGGACAGCCCCTACGAGCAGTACTTC.

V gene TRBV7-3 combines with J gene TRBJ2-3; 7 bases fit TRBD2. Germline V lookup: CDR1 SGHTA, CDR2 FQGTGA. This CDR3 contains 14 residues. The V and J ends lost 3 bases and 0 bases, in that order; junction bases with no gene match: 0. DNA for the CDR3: TGTGCCAGCAGCTTTAGCGGGAGCACAGATACGCAGTATTTT. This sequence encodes CASSFSGSTDTQYF. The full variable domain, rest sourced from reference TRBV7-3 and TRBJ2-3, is GAGVSQTPSNKVTEKGKYVELRCDPISGHTALYWYRQSLGQGPEFLIYFQGTGAADDSGLPNDRFFAVRPEGSVSTLKIQRTERGDSAVYLCASSFSGSTDTQYFGPGTRLTVL.

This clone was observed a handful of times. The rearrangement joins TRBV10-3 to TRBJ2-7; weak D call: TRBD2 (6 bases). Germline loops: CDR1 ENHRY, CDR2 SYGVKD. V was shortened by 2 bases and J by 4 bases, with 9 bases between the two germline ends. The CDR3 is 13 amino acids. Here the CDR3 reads CAISERGGYEQYF. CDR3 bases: TGTGCCATCAGTGAGCGAGGAGGGTACGAGCAGTACTTC.

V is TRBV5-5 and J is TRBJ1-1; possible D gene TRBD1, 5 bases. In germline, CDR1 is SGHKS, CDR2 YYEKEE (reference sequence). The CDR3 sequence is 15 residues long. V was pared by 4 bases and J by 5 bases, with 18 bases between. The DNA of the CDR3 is TGTGCCAGCAGCCCGGGCCCAGGGATAGCTACTGAAGCTTTCTTT. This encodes CASSPGPGIATEAFF.

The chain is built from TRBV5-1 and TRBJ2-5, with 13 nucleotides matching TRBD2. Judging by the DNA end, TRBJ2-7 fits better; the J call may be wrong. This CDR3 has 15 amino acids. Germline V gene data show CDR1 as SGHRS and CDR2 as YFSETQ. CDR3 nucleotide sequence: TGCGCCAGCAGCTTGGGAGGACTAGCGGGAGCCGAGCAGTACTTC. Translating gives CASSLGGLAGAEQYF.

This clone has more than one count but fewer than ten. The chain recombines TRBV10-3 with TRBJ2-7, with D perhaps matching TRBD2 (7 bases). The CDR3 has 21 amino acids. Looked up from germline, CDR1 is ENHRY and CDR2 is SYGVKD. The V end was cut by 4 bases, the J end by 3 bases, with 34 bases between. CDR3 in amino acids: CAISGVVGGLIAPVKYYEQYF. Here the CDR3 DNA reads TGTGCCATCAGTGGAGTGGTGGGGGGGCTAATTGCCCCGGTTAAGTACTACGAGCAGTACTTC.